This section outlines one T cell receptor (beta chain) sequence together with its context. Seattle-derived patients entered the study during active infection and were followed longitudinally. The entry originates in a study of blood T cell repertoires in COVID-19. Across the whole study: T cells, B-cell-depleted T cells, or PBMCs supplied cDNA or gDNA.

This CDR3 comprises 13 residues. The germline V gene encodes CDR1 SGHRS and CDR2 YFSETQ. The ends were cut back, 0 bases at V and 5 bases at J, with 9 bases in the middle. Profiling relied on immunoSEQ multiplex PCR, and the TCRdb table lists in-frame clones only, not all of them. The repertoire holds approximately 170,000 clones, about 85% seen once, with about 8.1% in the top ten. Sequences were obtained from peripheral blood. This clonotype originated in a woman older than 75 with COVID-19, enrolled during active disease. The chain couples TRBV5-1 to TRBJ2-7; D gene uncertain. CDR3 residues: CASSLGATNEQYF. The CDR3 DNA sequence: TGCGCCAGCAGCTTGGGCGCTACGAACGAGCAGTACTTC.